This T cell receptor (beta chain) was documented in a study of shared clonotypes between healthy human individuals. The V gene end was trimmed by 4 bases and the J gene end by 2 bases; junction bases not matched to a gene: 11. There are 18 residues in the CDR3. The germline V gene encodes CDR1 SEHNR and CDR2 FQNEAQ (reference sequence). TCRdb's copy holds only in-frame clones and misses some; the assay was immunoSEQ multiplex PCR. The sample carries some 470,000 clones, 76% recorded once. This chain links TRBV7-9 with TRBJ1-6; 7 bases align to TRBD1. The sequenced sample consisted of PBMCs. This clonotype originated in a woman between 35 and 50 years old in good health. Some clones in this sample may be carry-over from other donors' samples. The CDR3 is CASSSKERQGTYNSPLHF. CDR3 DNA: TGTGCCAGCAGCTCTAAAGAGCGACAGGGCACCTATAATTCACCCCTCCACTTT. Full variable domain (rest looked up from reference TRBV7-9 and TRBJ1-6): DTGVSQNPRHKITKRGQNVTFRCDPISEHNRLYWYRQTLGQGPEFLTYFQNEAQLEKSRLLSDRFSAERPKGSFSTLEIQRTEQGDSAMYLCASSSKERQGTYNSPLHFGNGTRLTVT.